The present entry profiles one T cell receptor beta chain with its context. Its specificity is unknown. The data were taken from a study of shared clonotypes between healthy human individuals. Study findings and constraints: Non-shared clonotypes displayed generation probabilities falling below those of clonotypes present in all four donors.

The germline CDR1 and CDR2 sequences are SQVTM and ANQGSEA. With 4 bases clipped from V and 0 bases from J, the junction kept 4 bases outside the gene matches. The CDR3 is made up of 15 amino acids. Splitting of each subset's genomic DNA was done evenly across several immunoSEQ plates. Profiling relied on immunoSEQ multiplex PCR, and the TCRdb table lists in-frame clones only, not all of them. The table has roughly 1,600,000 clones, approximately 98.5% seen once. Only Caucasian adults living in Nashville, Tennessee served as donors. The sequence came from a young man in good health. The chain is built from TRBV29-1 and TRBJ2-7; 12 bases map to TRBD2. Sequencing used naive CD4+ T cells sorted from blood. Described subset: CD45RA+ positively selected. CDR3 sequence: CSVGLTSGSSYEQYF. DNA for the CDR3: TGCAGCGTTGGATTGACTAGCGGGAGCTCCTACGAGCAGTACTTC.